The clone carrying this TCR beta chain was picked up many times. These data belong to a study of metastatic and nonmetastatic thyroid tumors. CDR1 is DFQATT, CDR2 SNEGSKA, per germline (reference sequence). The junction had 6 bases not matched to a gene; V was cut back by 0 bases and J by 2 bases. The CDR3 spans 18 residues. Original handling: A distant-metastasis classifier for papillary thyroid cancer was built using CDR3 differences across clinicopathological groups. With MiXCR, TCRdb called clones anew from the PCR reads. The V and J calls, along with clone size, are taken from TCRdb and not from the paper's own processing. The data hold 25,000 to 30,000 clones, with about 3.9% observed a single time. There were no patients who had received any treatment before thyroid surgery.

This chain links TRBV20-1 with TRBJ2-1; TRBD2 matches 14 bases. This clonotype was obtained from a male donor with papillary thyroid cancer or a benign thyroid nodule (not recorded which). Some clones in this sample may be carry-over from other donors' samples. The source material was blood. DNA of the CDR3: TGCAGTGCTAGAGATCCGGGACTAGCGGGAGCCCCCTACAATGAGCAGTTCTTC. The encoded protein is CSARDPGLAGAPYNEQFF.